This T cell receptor beta chain was sequenced during a study of T-cell reconstitution after alpha-beta-depleted transplantation in children. Germline V gene data show CDR1 as DFQATT and CDR2 as SNEGSKA (reference sequence). This CDR3 comprises 12 residues. V shed 3 bases and J shed 5 bases, with 10 bases lying between them. This clonotype was seen a handful of times. During its preparation, the TCRbeta library received unique molecular identifiers. In TCRdb, the PCR reads were re-called with MiXCR into one record per CDR3 protein. The data contain about 200,000 distinct CDR3 sequences, approximately 6.8% of them seen just once; the ten biggest clones take up approximately 4.1%.

This TCR came from a girl under three years old with combined immunodeficiency, due to receive a stem cell transplant. This specimen was PBMCs, taken before TCRalphabeta/CD19-depleted stem cell transplant. The V and J genes are TRBV20-1 and TRBJ2-5; D is possibly TRBD2 (6 bases). The CDR3 DNA reads as TGCAGTGCTAGGGGACGGGGGGAGACCCAGTACTTC. Its translation: CSARGRGETQYF.